This TCR beta chain was obtained from a study of vaccination and CD4 T cells after COVID-19. Cultured CD4+ T cell DNA was sequenced using the Oncomine TCR Beta short-read assay. Genomic DNA was drawn out of CD4+ T cells grown in culture. One entry per CDR3 protein results from TCRdb running MiXCR on the PCR reads. The sample lists 11,000 to 15,000 distinct CDR3 sequences; about 29% were seen once. Treatment meaning: roughly nine-day PBMC culture with coronavirus spike peptide pools or control peptides (ViraFEST assay). About this clonotype itself: No antigen is known for it.

This CDR3 is 13 amino acids long. CDR1 and CDR2 (germline): MNHEY, SVGAGI. V dropped 4 bases and J dropped 7 bases, with 12 bases sitting between them. This receptor was obtained from a human donor with COVID-19. The sample consisted of cultured CD4+ T cells from blood. The chain couples TRBV6-5 to TRBJ2-3; the D gene is possibly TRBD1 (6 bases). This chain's CDR3 is CASSSSDSYTQYF. CDR3 DNA sequence: TGTGCCAGCAGTTCCTCGGACAGTTATACGCAGTATTTT.